This T cell receptor (beta chain) was documented in a study of cytomegalovirus exposure and HLA in healthy donors. Study in general: Out of roughly 170 million T cells, an earlier analysis found roughly 100 million unique TCR beta sequences in total. The study's findings and limits: A highly shared variant cluster was judged a likely technical artifact. In a later analysis, fewer than 20,000 TCR beta sequences were associated with HLA alleles at 0.05 false discovery rate.

It was with 60 Vbeta and 13 Jbeta primers that the PCR ran. Libraries were prepared by immunoSEQ multiplex PCR; TCRdb keeps only in-frame clonotypes and omits some of them. The sample contains tens of thousands of clones, over 70% of which appear only once. The CDR3 spans 17 residues. The V segment lost 9 bases and the J segment 1 base; nucleotides outside the gene matches: 12. CDR1 ENHRY and CDR2 SYGVKD come from the germline V gene. This clone was seen a few times. No antigen is known for it. The sequencing input was PBMCs. The chain couples TRBV10-3 to TRBJ1-5, with TRBD1 matching 10 bases. The origin of this receptor is a girl aged 2 to 10 in good health and CMV-seropositive. CDR3 bases: TGTGCCATTGGGACCGGGACAGGGGCCGGGAGCAATCAGCCCCAGCATTTT. It yields the protein CAIGTGTGAGSNQPQHF.